This entry is about one T cell receptor (beta chain). Its target is not known. The sample originates from a study of blood T cells in healthy people across ages. The study's findings and limits: Changes in expanded clonotypes were possibly confounded, as the CMV status of donors was unknown.

It was with a sample-barcoded 5' primer and a J-beta primer mix that a second PCR of about 6 to 12 cycles was run. Via MiXCR, TCRdb re-called the 5' RACE reads, giving one row per CDR3 protein. Here the sample spans about 800,000 distinct CDR3 sequences, roughly 25% being singletons. Trimming removed 9 bases at V and 1 base at J, with 14 bases between. Germline V gene lookup returns CDR1 SGHTS and CDR2 YDEGEE. This CDR3 has 13 amino acids. These same data were also listed under a study on T cells of mothers and their children. As that study records: The cDNA synthesis received all extracted RNA, at around 1.5 ug per 15 ul. Maternal samples each gave over 8.5 million TCR beta CDR3 reads, and child samples several million each.

The TCR comes from a boy aged 10-17 years in good health. The sequenced sample was blood. The chain has TRBV5-8 and TRBJ2-7, with D perhaps assigned TRBD1 or TRBD2 (5 bases each). The chain's CDR3 is CATHGTFSYEQYF. The CDR3 DNA is TGTGCCACCCACGGGACGTTTTCCTACGAGCAGTACTTC.